The 5 T cell receptor beta chains below were found in one sample sequenced in a study of radiotherapy plus CTLA-4 blockade in lung cancer. Only in-frame clones appear in the TCRdb table, and some are missing; sequencing was by immunoSEQ multiplex PCR. The sample gives tens of thousands of clones, roughly 80% of which show up once; about 2.7% is in the top ten. Sequences were derived from peripheral blood, sampled from a patient treated with radiotherapy plus ipilimumab. These receptors were obtained from a human donor with non-small cell lung cancer whose response to radiotherapy plus ipilimumab could not be evaluated.

The gene calls are TRBV6-1 and TRBJ1-5; D is undetermined. The germline V and J ends were trimmed by 8 bases and 2 bases, with 16 bases remaining between them. Germline CDR1 reads MNHNS; CDR2 reads SASEGT. The CDR3 loop spans 15 amino acids. This CDR3 reads CASGLRGSGNQPQHF. CDR3 nucleotides: TGTGCCAGCGGGTTAAGAGGGTCCGGCAATCAGCCCCAGCATTTT.

The chain joins TRBV18 to TRBJ1-4; D is uncertain. CDR3 length: 14 amino acids. The germline V and J ends were trimmed by 2 bases and 4 bases, with 8 bases remaining between them. Germline V gene data show CDR1 as KGHSH and CDR2 as LQKENI. The CDR3 DNA follows: TGTGCCAGCTCACCAACGAGTGGTAATGAAAAACTGTTTTTT. Protein: CASSPTSGNEKLFF. Filled out from reference TRBV18 and TRBJ1-4, the complete variable domain reads NAGVMQNPRHLVRRRGQEARLRCSPMKGHSHVYWYRQLPEEGLKFMVYLQKENIIDESGMPKERFSAEFPKEGPSILRIQQVVRGDSAAYFCASSPTSGNEKLFFGSGTQLSVL.

The sample holds one count of this clone. The chain couples TRBV7-6 to TRBJ2-5; perhaps TRBD2 as D (5 bases). Germline CDR1 and CDR2: SGHVS and FNYEAQ. The germline V and J ends were trimmed by 4 bases and 5 bases, with 11 bases remaining between them. This CDR3 has 13 residues. This CDR3 reads CASSSRAPETQYF. The CDR3 DNA follows: TGTGCCAGCAGCTCGCGGGCCCCGGAGACCCAGTACTTC.

The genes are TRBV5-1 and TRBJ1-3; 8 nucleotides align to TRBD1. CDR1 SGHRS and CDR2 YFSETQ come from the germline V gene. This CDR3 contains 15 residues. The J segment lost 4 bases and the V segment lost 3 bases, leaving 6 bases of the junction unmatched. The CDR3 DNA reads as TGCGCCAGCAGCTCTGGACAGGGAGTCGGAAACACCATATATTTT. Its translation: CASSSGQGVGNTIYF.

The V call is TRBV19, the J call TRBJ2-7, with TRBD1 matching 7 bases. CDR3 length: 13 amino acids. With V trimmed by 10 bases and J by 0 bases, 6 bases remained unmatched. Germline V CDR1 and CDR2: LNHDA, SQIVND (reference sequence). The CDR3 DNA sequence: TGTGCCACCCAAGGGGACAGCTCCTACGAGCAGTACTTC. This gives the protein CATQGDSSYEQYF.